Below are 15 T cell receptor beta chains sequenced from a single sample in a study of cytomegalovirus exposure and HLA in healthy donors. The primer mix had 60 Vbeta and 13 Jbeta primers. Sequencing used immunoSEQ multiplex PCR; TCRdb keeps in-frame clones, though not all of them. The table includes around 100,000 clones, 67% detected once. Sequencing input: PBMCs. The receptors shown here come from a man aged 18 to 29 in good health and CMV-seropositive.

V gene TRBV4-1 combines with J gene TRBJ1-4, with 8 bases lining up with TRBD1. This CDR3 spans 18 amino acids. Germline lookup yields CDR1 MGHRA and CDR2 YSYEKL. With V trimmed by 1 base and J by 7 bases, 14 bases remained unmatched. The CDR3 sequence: CASSQGPRQGARGEKLFF. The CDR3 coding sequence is TGCGCCAGCAGCCAAGGCCCCCGTCAGGGGGCGCGTGGTGAAAAACTGTTTTTT.

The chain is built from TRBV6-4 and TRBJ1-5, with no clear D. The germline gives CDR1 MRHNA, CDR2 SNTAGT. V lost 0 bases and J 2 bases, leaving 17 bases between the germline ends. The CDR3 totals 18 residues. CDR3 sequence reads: CASSDSRFTIVGNQPQHF. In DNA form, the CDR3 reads TGTGCCAGCAGTGACTCGCGATTTACGATAGTGGGCAATCAGCCCCAGCATTTT.

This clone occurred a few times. The DNA for the CDR3 is TGCGCCAGCAGTGAATGGGGGGATCAGCCCCAGCATTTT. Its translation: CASSEWGDQPQHF. This chain joins TRBV10-2 and TRBJ1-5; maybe TRBD1 (5 bases). V lost 3 bases and J lost 5, with 8 bases in between. Germline CDR1 is WSHSY and CDR2 is SAAADI. CDR3 length equals 13 residues.

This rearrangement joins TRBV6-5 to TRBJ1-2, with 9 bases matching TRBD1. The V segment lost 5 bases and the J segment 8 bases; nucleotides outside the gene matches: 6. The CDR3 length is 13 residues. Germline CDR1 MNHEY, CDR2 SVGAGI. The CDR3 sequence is CASSRTGEDGYTF. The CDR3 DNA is TGTGCCAGCAGTCGGACAGGGGAGGACGGCTACACCTTC.

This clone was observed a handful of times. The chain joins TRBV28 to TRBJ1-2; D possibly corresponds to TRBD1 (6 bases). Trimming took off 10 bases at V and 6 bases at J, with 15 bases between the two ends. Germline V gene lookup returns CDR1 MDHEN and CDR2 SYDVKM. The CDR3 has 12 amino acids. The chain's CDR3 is CATRRGGDGYTF. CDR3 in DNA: TGTGCCACCCGAAGGGGGGGGGATGGCTACACCTTC.

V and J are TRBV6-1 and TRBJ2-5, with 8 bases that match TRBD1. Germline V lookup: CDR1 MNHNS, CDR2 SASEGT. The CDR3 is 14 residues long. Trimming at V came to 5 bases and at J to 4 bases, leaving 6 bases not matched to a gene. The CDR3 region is CASSLDRVAETQYF. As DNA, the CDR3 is TGTGCCAGCAGTCTGGACAGGGTGGCAGAGACCCAGTACTTC.

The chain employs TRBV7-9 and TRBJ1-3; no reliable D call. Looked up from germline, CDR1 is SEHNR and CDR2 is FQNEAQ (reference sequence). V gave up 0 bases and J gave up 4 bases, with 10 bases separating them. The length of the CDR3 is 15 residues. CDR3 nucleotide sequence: TGTGCCAGCAGCTTAGCTCCGGTCTCCGGAAACACCATATATTTT. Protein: CASSLAPVSGNTIYF.

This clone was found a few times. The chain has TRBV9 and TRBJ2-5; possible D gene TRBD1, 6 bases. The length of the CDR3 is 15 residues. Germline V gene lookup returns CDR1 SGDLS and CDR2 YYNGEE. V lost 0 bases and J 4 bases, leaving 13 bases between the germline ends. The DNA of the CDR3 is TGTGCCAGCAGCGTAGGGCAGGGGAAAGGAGAGACCCAGTACTTC. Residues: CASSVGQGKGETQYF.

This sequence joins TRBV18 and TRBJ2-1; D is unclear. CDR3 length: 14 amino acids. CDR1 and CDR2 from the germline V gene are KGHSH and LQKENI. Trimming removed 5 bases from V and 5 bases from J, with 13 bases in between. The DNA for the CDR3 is TGTGCCAGCTCATCCCGTACTGGAGACAATGAGCAGTTCTTC. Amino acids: CASSSRTGDNEQFF.

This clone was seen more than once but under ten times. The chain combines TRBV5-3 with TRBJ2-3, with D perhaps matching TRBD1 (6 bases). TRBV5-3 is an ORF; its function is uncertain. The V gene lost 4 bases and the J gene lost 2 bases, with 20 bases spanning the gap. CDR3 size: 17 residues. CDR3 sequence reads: CARSRSVGQCNTDTQYF. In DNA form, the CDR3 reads TGTGCCAGAAGCCGGTCGGTAGGACAGTGTAACACAGATACGCAGTATTTT.

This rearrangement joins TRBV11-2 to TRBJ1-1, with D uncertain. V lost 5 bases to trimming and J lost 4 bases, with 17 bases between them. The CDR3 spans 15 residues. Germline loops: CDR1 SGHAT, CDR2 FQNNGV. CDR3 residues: CASSPSVAPGTEAFF. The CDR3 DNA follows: TGTGCCAGCAGCCCTAGTGTTGCGCCGGGCACTGAAGCTTTCTTT.

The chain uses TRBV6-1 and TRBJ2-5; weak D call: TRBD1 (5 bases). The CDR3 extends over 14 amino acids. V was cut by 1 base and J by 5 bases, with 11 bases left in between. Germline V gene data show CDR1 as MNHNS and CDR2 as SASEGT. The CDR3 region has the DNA TGTGCCAGCAGTGAAGTACAGGCTTGGGAGACCCAGTACTTC. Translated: CASSEVQAWETQYF.

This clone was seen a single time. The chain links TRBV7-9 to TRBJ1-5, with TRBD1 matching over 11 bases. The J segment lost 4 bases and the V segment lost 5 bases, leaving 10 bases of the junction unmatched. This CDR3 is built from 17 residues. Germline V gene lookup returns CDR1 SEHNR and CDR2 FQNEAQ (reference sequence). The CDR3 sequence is CASSTGTGGLRNQPQHF. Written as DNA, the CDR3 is TGTGCCAGCAGCACCGGGACAGGGGGATTGAGGAATCAGCCCCAGCATTTT.

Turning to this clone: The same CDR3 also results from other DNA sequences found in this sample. The CDR3 nucleotides read TGTGCCAGCAGCGGAGGACAGACAAATTCACCCCTCCACTTT. As protein: CASSGGQTNSPLHF. The V call is TRBV7-6, the J call TRBJ1-6; TRBD1 is a possible D gene (6 bases). CDR1 and CDR2 from the germline V gene are SGHVS and FNYEAQ. The CDR3 totals 14 residues. Trimming removed 5 bases from V and 7 bases from J, with 12 bases in between.

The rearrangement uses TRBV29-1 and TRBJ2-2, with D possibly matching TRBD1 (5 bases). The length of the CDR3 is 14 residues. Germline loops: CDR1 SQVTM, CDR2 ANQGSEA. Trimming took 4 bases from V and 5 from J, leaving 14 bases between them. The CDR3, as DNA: TGCAGCGTTGTTGGGGCAGCACCTACCGGGGAGCTGTTTTTT. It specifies CSVVGAAPTGELFF.